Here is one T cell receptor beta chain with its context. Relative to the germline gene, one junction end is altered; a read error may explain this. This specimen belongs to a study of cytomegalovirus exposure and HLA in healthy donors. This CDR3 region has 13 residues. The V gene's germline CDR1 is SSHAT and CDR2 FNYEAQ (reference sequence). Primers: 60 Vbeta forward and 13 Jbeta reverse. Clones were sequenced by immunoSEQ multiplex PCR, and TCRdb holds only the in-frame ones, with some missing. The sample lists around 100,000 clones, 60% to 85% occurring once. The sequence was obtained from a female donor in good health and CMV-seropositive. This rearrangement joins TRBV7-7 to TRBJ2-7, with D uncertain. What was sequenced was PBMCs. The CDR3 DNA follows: TGTGCTAGCAGCTTATGCGAGTCTTACGAGCAGTACTTC. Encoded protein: CASSLCESYEQYF.